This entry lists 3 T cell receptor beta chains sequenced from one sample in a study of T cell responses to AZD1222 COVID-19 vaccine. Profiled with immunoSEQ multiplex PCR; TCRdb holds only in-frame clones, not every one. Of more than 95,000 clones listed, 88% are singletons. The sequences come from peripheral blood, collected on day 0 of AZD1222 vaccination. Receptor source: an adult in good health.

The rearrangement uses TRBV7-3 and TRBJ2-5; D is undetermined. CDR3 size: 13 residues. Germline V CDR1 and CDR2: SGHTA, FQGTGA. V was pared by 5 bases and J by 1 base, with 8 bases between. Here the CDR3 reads CASSPLPQETQYF. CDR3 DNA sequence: TGTGCCAGCAGCCCCCTGCCCCAAGAGACCCAGTACTTC. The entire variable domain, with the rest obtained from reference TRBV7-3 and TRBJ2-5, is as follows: GAGVSQTPSNKVTEKGKYVELRCDPISGHTALYWYRQSLGQGPEFLIYFQGTGAADDSGLPNDRFFAVRPEGSVSTLKIQRTERGDSAVYLCASSPLPQETQYFGPGTRLLVL.

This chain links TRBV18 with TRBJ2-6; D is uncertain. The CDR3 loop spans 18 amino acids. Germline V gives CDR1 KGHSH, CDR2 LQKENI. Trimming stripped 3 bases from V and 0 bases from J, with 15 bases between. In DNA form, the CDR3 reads TGTGCCAGCTCACCTTTGGCGGAACCCTCCTCTGGGGCCAACGTCCTGACTTTC. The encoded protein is CASSPLAEPSSGANVLTF.

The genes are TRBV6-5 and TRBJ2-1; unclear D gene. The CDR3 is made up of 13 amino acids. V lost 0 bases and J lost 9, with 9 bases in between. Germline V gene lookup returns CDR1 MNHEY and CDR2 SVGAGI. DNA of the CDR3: TGTGCCAGCAGTTACTCGAGAGAAGGTGAGCAGTTCTTC. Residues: CASSYSREGEQFF.